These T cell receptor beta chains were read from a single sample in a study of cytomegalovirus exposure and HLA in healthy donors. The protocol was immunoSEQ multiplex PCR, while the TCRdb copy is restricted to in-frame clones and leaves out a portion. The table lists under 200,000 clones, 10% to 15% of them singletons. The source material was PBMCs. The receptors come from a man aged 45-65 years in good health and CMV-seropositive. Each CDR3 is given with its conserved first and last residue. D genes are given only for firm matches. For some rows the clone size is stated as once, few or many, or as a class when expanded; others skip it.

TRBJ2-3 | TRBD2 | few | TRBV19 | CASSHPSLAGGIDTQYF | TGTGCCAGTAGCCATCCCTCACTAGCGGGGGGGATTGATACGCAGTATTTT
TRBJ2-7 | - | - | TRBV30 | CAWSVSDEQYF | TGTGCCTGGAGTGTTTCAGACGAGCAGTACTTC
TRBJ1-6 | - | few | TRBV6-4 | CASRPDLNSPLHF | TGTGCCAGCAGGCCGGACTTAAATTCACCCCTCCACTTT
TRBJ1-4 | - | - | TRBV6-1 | CATTPATNEKLFF | TGTGCCACCACTCCCGCAACTAATGAAAAACTGTTTTTT
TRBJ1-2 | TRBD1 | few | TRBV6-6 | CASSYSEGARYGYTF | TGTGCCAGCAGTTACTCCGAGGGGGCTCGCTATGGCTACACCTTC
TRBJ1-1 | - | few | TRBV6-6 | CASSSPPGVPEAFF | TGTGCCAGCAGTTCCCCCCCGGGGGTACCTGAAGCTTTCTTT
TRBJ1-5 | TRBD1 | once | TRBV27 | CASSSTGQPNQPQHF | TGTGCCAGCAGTTCCACGGGACAGCCTAATCAGCCCCAGCATTTT
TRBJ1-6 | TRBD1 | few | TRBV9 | CASSDPGTGLNSPLHF | TGTGCCAGCAGCGATCCCGGGACAGGGCTAAATTCACCCCTCCACTTT
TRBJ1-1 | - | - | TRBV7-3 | CASSSGGGAVAEAFF | TGTGCCAGCAGCTCCGGAGGGGGGGCTGTGGCTGAAGCTTTCTTT
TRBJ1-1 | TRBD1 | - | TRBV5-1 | CASSLAGTGIGTEAFF | TGCGCCAGCAGCTTGGCCGGGACAGGGATAGGCACTGAAGCTTTCTTT
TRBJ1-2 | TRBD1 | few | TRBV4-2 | CASSQDVDRAYGYTF | TGTGCCAGCAGCCAAGATGTAGACAGGGCCTATGGCTACACCTTC
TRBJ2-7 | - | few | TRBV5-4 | CASRRGGDEQYF | TGTGCCAGCCGGAGGGGTGGGGACGAGCAGTACTTC
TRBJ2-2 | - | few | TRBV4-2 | CASSQGHSPTGELFF | TGTGCCAGCAGCCAAGGTCACAGCCCCACCGGGGAGCTGTTTTTT
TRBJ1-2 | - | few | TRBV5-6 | CASTWRGNSYGYTF | TGTGCCAGCACCTGGAGGGGTAATAGCTATGGCTACACCTTC
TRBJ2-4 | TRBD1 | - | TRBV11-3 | CASSLGQNIQYF | TGTGCCAGCAGCTTGGGACAGAACATTCAGTACTTC
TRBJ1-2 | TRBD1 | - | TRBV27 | CASSLGQGGGYTF | TGTGCCAGCAGCCTGGGACAGGGGGGTGGCTACACCTTC
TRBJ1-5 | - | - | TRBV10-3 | CAISAGNQPQHF | TGTGCCATCAGTGCGGGCAATCAGCCCCAGCATTTT
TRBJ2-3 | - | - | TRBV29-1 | CSVGGRNVDTQYF | TGCAGCGTTGGAGGCCGAAATGTGGATACGCAGTATTTT
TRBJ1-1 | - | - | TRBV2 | CASTLPNTEAFF | TGTGCCAGCACTCTCCCGAACACTGAAGCTTTCTTT
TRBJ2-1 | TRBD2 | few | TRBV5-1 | CATQSIAGGPDEQFF | TGCGCCACCCAATCTATTGCGGGGGGGCCGGATGAGCAGTTCTTC
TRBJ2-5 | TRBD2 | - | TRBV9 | CASSPGGRGTQYF | TGTGCCAGCAGTCCGGGGGGAAGGGGGACCCAGTACTTC
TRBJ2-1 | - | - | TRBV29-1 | CSVEERGLSEQFF | TGCAGCGTTGAAGAACGAGGGCTCAGTGAGCAGTTCTTC
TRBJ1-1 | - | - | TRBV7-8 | CASSLNRVGTEAFF | TGTGCCAGCAGCTTAAACAGGGTAGGGACTGAAGCTTTCTTT
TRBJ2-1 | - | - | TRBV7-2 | CASSLATWEQFF | TGTGCCAGCAGCTTAGCGACATGGGAGCAGTTCTTC
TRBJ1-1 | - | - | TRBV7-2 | CASSLLLVTNTEAFF | TGTGCCAGCAGCTTATTACTGGTAACGAACACTGAAGCTTTCTTT
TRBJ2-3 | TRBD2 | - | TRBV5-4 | CASSLGSAGASTDTQYF | TGTGCCAGCAGCTTGGGATCAGCGGGGGCAAGCACAGATACGCAGTATTTT
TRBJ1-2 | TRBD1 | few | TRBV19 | CASSLAGQGHGYTF | TGTGCCAGTAGTCTTGCGGGACAGGGGCATGGCTACACCTTC
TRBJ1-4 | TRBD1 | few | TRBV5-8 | CASTFEQGADEKLFF | TGTGCCAGCACCTTCGAGCAGGGGGCCGACGAAAAACTGTTTTTT
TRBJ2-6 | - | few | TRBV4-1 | CASSQDEVQSGANVLTF | TGCGCCAGCAGCCAAGATGAAGTCCAGTCTGGGGCCAACGTCCTGACTTTC
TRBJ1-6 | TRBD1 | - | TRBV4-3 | CASSQEVRQGNSPLHF | TGCGCCAGCAGCCAAGAGGTCAGACAGGGAAATTCACCCCTCCACTTT
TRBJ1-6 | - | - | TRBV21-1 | CASSYKNLPGSSYNSPLHF | TGTGCCAGCAGCTATAAAAACCTACCAGGAAGCTCCTATAATTCACCCCTCCACTTT
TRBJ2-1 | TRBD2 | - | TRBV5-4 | CASSLGAGSSYNEQFF | TGTGCCAGCAGCTTGGGAGCGGGGAGCTCCTACAATGAGCAGTTCTTC
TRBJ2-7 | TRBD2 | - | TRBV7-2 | CASSLVELAKIYEQYF | TGTGCCAGCAGCTTAGTAGAACTAGCGAAGATTTACGAGCAGTACTTC
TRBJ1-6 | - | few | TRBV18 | CASSRRVGSYNSPLHF | TGTGCCAGCTCACGGAGGGTTGGGTCCTATAATTCACCCCTCCACTTT
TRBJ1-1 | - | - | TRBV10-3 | CAISESILGKARTEAFF | TGTGCCATCAGTGAGTCTATCCTAGGAAAGGCGAGAACTGAAGCTTTCTTT
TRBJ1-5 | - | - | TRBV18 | CASSPTRDQPQHF | TGTGCCAGCTCACCAACTCGGGATCAGCCCCAGCATTTT
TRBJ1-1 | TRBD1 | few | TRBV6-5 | CASSYSPGQGEAFF | TGTGCCAGCAGTTACTCTCCGGGACAGGGTGAAGCTTTCTTT
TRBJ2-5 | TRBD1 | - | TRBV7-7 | CASSLAGTGGHRVETQYF | TGTGCTAGCAGTCTAGCCGGGACAGGGGGCCACCGGGTAGAGACCCAGTACTTC
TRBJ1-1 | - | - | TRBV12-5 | CASGTLSGSSEAFF | TGTGCTAGTGGGACTTTATCAGGGTCTAGTGAAGCTTTCTTT
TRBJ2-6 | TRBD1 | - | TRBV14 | CASSQRQGASSGANVLTF | TGTGCCAGCAGCCAAAGACAGGGGGCTAGCTCTGGGGCCAACGTCCTGACTTTC
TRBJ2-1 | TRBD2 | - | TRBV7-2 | CASSLAASGGEEQFF | TGTGCCAGCAGCTTAGCGGCTAGCGGGGGGGAGGAGCAGTTCTTC
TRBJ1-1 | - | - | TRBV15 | CATSRETGITEAFF | TGTGCCACCAGCAGAGAGACAGGTATCACTGAAGCTTTCTTT
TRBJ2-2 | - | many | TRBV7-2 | CASSPLPLASGELFF | TGTGCCAGCAGCCCCCTCCCTCTAGCGTCCGGGGAGCTGTTTTTT
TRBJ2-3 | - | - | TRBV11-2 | CASSLWKGDGTQYF | TGTGCCAGCAGCTTATGGAAGGGGGACGGTACGCAGTATTTT
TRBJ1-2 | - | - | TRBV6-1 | CASILTGFYGYTF | TGTGCCAGCATACTAACAGGGTTCTATGGCTACACCTTC
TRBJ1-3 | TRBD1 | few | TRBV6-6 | CASSSGQAGNTIYF | TGTGCCAGCAGTTCTGGACAGGCTGGAAACACCATATATTTT
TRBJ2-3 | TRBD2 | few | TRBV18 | CASSPVSGGLTDTQYF | TGTGCCAGCTCACCAGTTAGCGGGGGCCTCACAGATACGCAGTATTTT
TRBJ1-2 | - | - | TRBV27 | CASSSLVKTSYGYTF | TGTGCCAGCAGTTCGTTAGTCAAGACTTCCTATGGCTACACCTTC
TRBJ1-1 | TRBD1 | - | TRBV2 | CASGGGQGSGTEAFF | TGTGCCAGCGGGGGGGGACAGGGAAGCGGCACTGAAGCTTTCTTT
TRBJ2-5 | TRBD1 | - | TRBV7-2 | CASSPRTGRGETQYF | TGTGCCAGCAGCCCCCGGACAGGGCGGGGAGAGACCCAGTACTTC
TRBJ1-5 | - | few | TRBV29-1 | CSVQWVGGQPQHF | TGCAGCGTTCAATGGGTGGGGGGTCAGCCCCAGCATTTT
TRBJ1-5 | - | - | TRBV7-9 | CASSFLTGTTQHF | TGTGCCAGCAGCTTCCTTACAGGGACTACCCAGCATTTT
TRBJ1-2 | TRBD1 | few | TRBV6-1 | CASRDRGWYGYTF | TGTGCCAGCAGGGACAGGGGGTGGTATGGCTACACCTTC
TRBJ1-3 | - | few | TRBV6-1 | CASSSRGAIGNTIYF | TGTGCCAGCAGTTCTCGGGGGGCAATTGGAAACACCATATATTTT
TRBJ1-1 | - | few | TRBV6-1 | CASSGRVQAFF | TGTGCCAGCAGTGGGAGGGTGCAGGCTTTCTTT
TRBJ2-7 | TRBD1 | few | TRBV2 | CASSSQGASSYEQYF | TGTGCCAGCAGCTCCCAGGGGGCTAGCTCCTACGAGCAGTACTTC
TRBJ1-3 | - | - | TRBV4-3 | CASSQVKAAFHPGNTIYF | TGCGCCAGCAGCCAAGTGAAGGCGGCGTTCCACCCCGGAAACACCATATATTTT